A selection of T cell receptor beta chains follows, all from one sample in a study of cytomegalovirus exposure and HLA in healthy donors. The method was immunoSEQ multiplex PCR; TCRdb's version includes in-frame clones alone and lacks a portion of them. The sample lists 80,000 or so clones, 62% seen once, with about 4.2% in the top ten. The sample consisted of PBMCs. Source of these receptors: a male donor in good health and CMV-seropositive. Both conserved end residues are part of each CDR3. A D gene is named only where the DNA matches it firmly. The size entry is marked missing in some rows and otherwise reads once, few, many or a size class.

D: TRBD1
J: TRBJ1-2
V: TRBV29-1
size: few
DNA: TGCAGCGTTGAGGGGCAGGGGGATGGCTACACCTTC
CDR3: CSVEGQGDGYTF

D: TRBD1
J: TRBJ1-1
V: TRBV28
size: .
DNA: TGTGCCAGCAGTTCCGGGACAGGGAGATATACTGAAGCTTTCTTT
CDR3: CASSSGTGRYTEAFF

D: .
J: TRBJ2-2
V: TRBV7-3
size: .
DNA: TGTGCCAGCAGTTCCGGGTCAAACACCGGGGAGCTGTTTTTT
CDR3: CASSSGSNTGELFF

D: TRBD1
J: TRBJ2-1
V: TRBV7-2
size: .
DNA: TGTGCCAGCAGCGTAACCGGGACAGGAACCTACAATGAGCAGTTCTTC
CDR3: CASSVTGTGTYNEQFF

D: .
J: TRBJ1-5
V: TRBV28
size: .
DNA: TGTGCCACGAGGGGGGGGCAGCCCCAGCATTTT
CDR3: CATRGGQPQHF

D: TRBD1
J: TRBJ1-4
V: TRBV13
size: few
DNA: TGTGCCAGCAGCTTAGTGGGGGACAGGCCTGAAAAACTGTTTTTT
CDR3: CASSLVGDRPEKLFF

D: TRBD2
J: TRBJ2-1
V: TRBV5-1
size: .
DNA: TGCGCCAGCAGCTTCGCGTCGGCTAGCGGTAGATACAATGAGCAGTTCTTC
CDR3: CASSFASASGRYNEQFF

D: TRBD2
J: TRBJ2-1
V: TRBV6-5
size: .
DNA: TGTGCCAGCAGTTATTTAGCGGGAGTAAGGTTGTTCTTC
CDR3: CASSYLAGVRLFF

D: .
J: TRBJ2-7
V: TRBV11-2
size: .
DNA: TGTGCCAGCAGCTTACAGGGCAAGTCCTACGAGCAGTACTTC
CDR3: CASSLQGKSYEQYF

D: TRBD1
J: TRBJ2-1
V: TRBV19
size: .
DNA: TGTGCCAGTCGGGGACAGGACAATGAGCAGTTCTTC
CDR3: CASRGQDNEQFF

D: TRBD2
J: TRBJ2-7
V: TRBV27
size: .
DNA: TGTGCCAGCAGTTTGGGACTAGCGGTCTACGAGCAGTACTTC
CDR3: CASSLGLAVYEQYF

D: TRBD1
J: TRBJ1-3
V: TRBV6-1
size: .
DNA: TGTGCCAGCAGTGCTACAGGGGCACACACCATATATTTT
CDR3: CASSATGAHTIYF

D: TRBD1
J: TRBJ1-1
V: TRBV30
size: .
DNA: TGTGCCTGGAGACAGGGGGTTGAAGCTTTCTTT
CDR3: CAWRQGVEAFF

D: TRBD2
J: TRBJ2-2
V: TRBV7-8
size: .
DNA: TGTGCCAGCAGCCCGTCCTTAGCGGGACACAACACCGGGGAGCTGTTTTTT
CDR3: CASSPSLAGHNTGELFF

D: .
J: TRBJ2-2
V: TRBV19
size: medium-sized
DNA: TGTGCCAGTCACTCCGGGTACTCGGCCGGGGAGCTGTTTTTT
CDR3: CASHSGYSAGELFF

D: .
J: TRBJ1-5
V: TRBV6-5
size: few
DNA: TGTGCCAGCAGCCTCGTCAAGGGAGGGAATCAGCCCCAGCATTTT
CDR3: CASSLVKGGNQPQHF